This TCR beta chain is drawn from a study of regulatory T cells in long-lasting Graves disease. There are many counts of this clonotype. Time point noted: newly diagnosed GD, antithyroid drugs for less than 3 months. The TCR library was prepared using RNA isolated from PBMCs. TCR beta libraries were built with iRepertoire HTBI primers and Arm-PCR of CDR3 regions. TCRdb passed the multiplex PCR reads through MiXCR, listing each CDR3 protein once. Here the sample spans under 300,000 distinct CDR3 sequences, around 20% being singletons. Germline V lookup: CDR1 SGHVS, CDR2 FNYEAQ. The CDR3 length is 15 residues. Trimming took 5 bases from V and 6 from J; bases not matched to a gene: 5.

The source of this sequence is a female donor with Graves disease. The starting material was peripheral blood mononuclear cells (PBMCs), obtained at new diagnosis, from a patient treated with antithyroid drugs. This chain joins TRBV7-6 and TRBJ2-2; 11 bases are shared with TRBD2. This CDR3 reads CASSIVAGGPGELFF. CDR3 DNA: TGTGCCAGCAGCATAGTAGCGGGGGGGCCCGGGGAGCTGTTTTTT.